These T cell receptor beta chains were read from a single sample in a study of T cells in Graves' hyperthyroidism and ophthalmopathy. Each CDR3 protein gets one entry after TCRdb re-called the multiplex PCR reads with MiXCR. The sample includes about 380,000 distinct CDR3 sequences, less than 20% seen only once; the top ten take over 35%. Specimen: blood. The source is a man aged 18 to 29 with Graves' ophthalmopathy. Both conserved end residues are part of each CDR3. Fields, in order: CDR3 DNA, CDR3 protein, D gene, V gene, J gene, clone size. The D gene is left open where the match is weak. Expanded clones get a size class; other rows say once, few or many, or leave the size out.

CDR3 DNA: TGTGCCAGCTGGGGTAGCGGGATGAGCTCCTACGAGCAGTACTTC
CDR3 protein: CASWGSGMSSYEQYF
D gene: TRBD2
V gene: TRBV28
J gene: TRBJ2-7
clone size: -

CDR3 DNA: TGTGCCAGCAGGAGGAGGTTTGCCGGGGAGCTGTTTTTT
CDR3 protein: CASRRRFAGELFF
D gene: -
V gene: TRBV3-1
J gene: TRBJ2-2
clone size: -

CDR3 DNA: TGTGCCAGCAGTTTAGTACCGACCAATCAGCCCCAGCATTTT
CDR3 protein: CASSLVPTNQPQHF
D gene: -
V gene: TRBV12-3/TRBV12-4
J gene: TRBJ1-5
clone size: many

CDR3 DNA: TGTGCCAGCAGTCCTAGCGGTTACCAAGAGACCCAGTACTTC
CDR3 protein: CASSPSGYQETQYF
D gene: TRBD2
V gene: TRBV7-8
J gene: TRBJ2-5
clone size: many

CDR3 DNA: TGTGCCAGCAGCCAAGATTCAGACGTCACAGATACGCAGTATTTT
CDR3 protein: CASSQDSDVTDTQYF
D gene: -
V gene: TRBV3-1
J gene: TRBJ2-3
clone size: many

CDR3 DNA: TGTGCCAGCAGCCTAACTTGGGGAGGCTACACCTTC
CDR3 protein: CASSLTWGGYTF
D gene: -
V gene: TRBV28
J gene: TRBJ1-2
clone size: many

CDR3 DNA: TGTGCCAGCAGCGAAACAGGGAAAGCTAATTCACCCCTCCACTTT
CDR3 protein: CASSETGKANSPLHF
D gene: -
V gene: TRBV9
J gene: TRBJ1-6
clone size: -

CDR3 DNA: TGTGCCAGCAGTGAACAGGGGGCAAGGAGTGGCTACACCTTC
CDR3 protein: CASSEQGARSGYTF
D gene: TRBD1
V gene: TRBV2
J gene: TRBJ1-2
clone size: -

CDR3 DNA: TGCAGTGCTAGAGATTCTGGAACAGATACGCAGTATTTT
CDR3 protein: CSARDSGTDTQYF
D gene: -
V gene: TRBV20-1
J gene: TRBJ2-3
clone size: few

CDR3 DNA: TGCGCCAGCAGCTTCGTCAAAGAGACCCAGTACTTC
CDR3 protein: CASSFVKETQYF
D gene: -
V gene: TRBV5-1
J gene: TRBJ2-5
clone size: few

CDR3 DNA: TGTGCCAGCAGCCCGTTAGGGACAGATCCCTCCTACGAGCAGTACTTC
CDR3 protein: CASSPLGTDPSYEQYF
D gene: TRBD1
V gene: TRBV14
J gene: TRBJ2-7
clone size: few

CDR3 DNA: TGTGCCAGCAGTGAAGTGGGAAGAGGACAGAACTCTGAAAACACCATATATTTT
CDR3 protein: CASSEVGRGQNSENTIYF
D gene: -
V gene: TRBV25-1
J gene: TRBJ1-3
clone size: few

CDR3 DNA: TGTGCCAGCAGCCAAGATCCCAACGAGCAGTACTTC
CDR3 protein: CASSQDPNEQYF
D gene: -
V gene: TRBV3-1
J gene: TRBJ2-7
clone size: few

CDR3 DNA: TGCAGTGCAAGGGTCGGGACCTACGAGCAGTACTTC
CDR3 protein: CSARVGTYEQYF
D gene: -
V gene: TRBV20-1
J gene: TRBJ2-7
clone size: -

CDR3 DNA: TGCAGTGCTAGAGGGGGACAGGAAAACTATGGCTACACCTTC
CDR3 protein: CSARGGQENYGYTF
D gene: TRBD1
V gene: TRBV20-1
J gene: TRBJ1-2
clone size: many

CDR3 DNA: TGTGCCATCTTGGAGGACAGCTCCTACGAGCAGTACTTC
CDR3 protein: CAILEDSSYEQYF
D gene: -
V gene: TRBV10-3
J gene: TRBJ2-7
clone size: few

CDR3 DNA: TGTGCCAGCAGTGAGGGAGGGGTAAATGAAAAACTGTTTTTT
CDR3 protein: CASSEGGVNEKLFF
D gene: -
V gene: TRBV12-3/TRBV12-4
J gene: TRBJ1-4
clone size: -

CDR3 DNA: TGCAGCGTGGAGGAAAGGGGGTACGAGCAGTACTTC
CDR3 protein: CSVEERGYEQYF
D gene: -
V gene: TRBV29-1
J gene: TRBJ2-7
clone size: many

CDR3 DNA: TGTGCCAGCAGTTTCCTAGCGGGGGGGTCAGATACGCAGTATTTT
CDR3 protein: CASSFLAGGSDTQYF
D gene: TRBD2
V gene: TRBV27
J gene: TRBJ2-3
clone size: many

CDR3 DNA: TGTGCCAGCAAACCAGGGACAGCTAATGAAAAACTGTTTTTT
CDR3 protein: CASKPGTANEKLFF
D gene: TRBD1
V gene: TRBV6-1
J gene: TRBJ1-4
clone size: few

CDR3 DNA: TGTGCCAGCCCCCCCTCGGCAGTCGACCAAGAGACCCAGTACTTC
CDR3 protein: CASPPSAVDQETQYF
D gene: -
V gene: TRBV2
J gene: TRBJ2-5
clone size: few

CDR3 DNA: TGTGCCAGCAGTAGAGCGCCCCGGGAGCGGTTAAATGAGCAGTTCTTC
CDR3 protein: CASSRAPRERLNEQFF
D gene: -
V gene: TRBV5-5
J gene: TRBJ2-1
clone size: few

CDR3 DNA: TGTGCCAGCAGCGTCTGGACAGCTAACACCGGGGAGCTGTTTTTT
CDR3 protein: CASSVWTANTGELFF
D gene: -
V gene: TRBV11-1
J gene: TRBJ2-2
clone size: few

CDR3 DNA: TGCAGCGTTGGGGCAGACATGAACACTGAAGCTTTCTTT
CDR3 protein: CSVGADMNTEAFF
D gene: -
V gene: TRBV29-1
J gene: TRBJ1-1
clone size: many

CDR3 DNA: TGTGCCAGCAGCTTGGGGAACGGACCCTACGAGCAGTACTTC
CDR3 protein: CASSLGNGPYEQYF
D gene: -
V gene: TRBV7-8
J gene: TRBJ2-7
clone size: -

CDR3 DNA: TGCAGTGCCAGCGCTCTCGGGGGGGCTCGGGATGAGCAGTTCTTC
CDR3 protein: CSASALGGARDEQFF
D gene: TRBD2
V gene: TRBV20-1
J gene: TRBJ2-1
clone size: -

CDR3 DNA: TGCGCCAGCAGCCAAAAGGGACAGGGTGATTACGAGCAGTACTTC
CDR3 protein: CASSQKGQGDYEQYF
D gene: TRBD1
V gene: TRBV4-1
J gene: TRBJ2-7
clone size: few

CDR3 DNA: TGTGCCAGCAGTTACCGACCAGACAGAGGTATCTACGAGCAGTACTTC
CDR3 protein: CASSYRPDRGIYEQYF
D gene: -
V gene: TRBV6-5
J gene: TRBJ2-7
clone size: -

CDR3 DNA: TGTGCCACCGGACAGGCACCGGCCTACGAGCAGTACTTC
CDR3 protein: CATGQAPAYEQYF
D gene: TRBD1
V gene: TRBV27
J gene: TRBJ2-7
clone size: few

CDR3 DNA: TGTGCCAGCAGTTATTGGGGCGATGAGCAGTTCTTC
CDR3 protein: CASSYWGDEQFF
D gene: -
V gene: TRBV6-2/TRBV6-3
J gene: TRBJ2-1
clone size: few

CDR3 DNA: TGTGCCAGCAGCGCGGGACTGACGAACACCGGGGAGCTGTTTTTT
CDR3 protein: CASSAGLTNTGELFF
D gene: -
V gene: TRBV5-4
J gene: TRBJ2-2
clone size: -

CDR3 DNA: TGCGCCAGCAGCCGCGGGACAGGGGATGGCACCGGGGAGCTGTTTTTT
CDR3 protein: CASSRGTGDGTGELFF
D gene: TRBD1
V gene: TRBV5-1
J gene: TRBJ2-2
clone size: few

CDR3 DNA: TGCAGTGGAATGGACAGTCCGGAAAAACTGTTTTTT
CDR3 protein: CSGMDSPEKLFF
D gene: -
V gene: TRBV20-1
J gene: TRBJ1-4
clone size: few

CDR3 DNA: TGTGCCAGCAGCCAAGACGGGACAGGGGGCGAGACCCAGTACTTC
CDR3 protein: CASSQDGTGGETQYF
D gene: TRBD1
V gene: TRBV3-1
J gene: TRBJ2-5
clone size: many

CDR3 DNA: TGCAGTGCTCCCGGGACTGGATCCTGGACCCAGTACTTC
CDR3 protein: CSAPGTGSWTQYF
D gene: -
V gene: TRBV20-1
J gene: TRBJ2-5
clone size: many

CDR3 DNA: TGTGCCAGCAGTTTCTGGACAGGGGGCATGTCTAATGAAAAACTGTTTTTT
CDR3 protein: CASSFWTGGMSNEKLFF
D gene: TRBD1
V gene: TRBV27
J gene: TRBJ1-4
clone size: few

CDR3 DNA: TGTGCCAGCAGTTCAGGGACAGCACTCAATGAAAAACTGTTTTTT
CDR3 protein: CASSSGTALNEKLFF
D gene: TRBD1
V gene: TRBV6-1
J gene: TRBJ1-4
clone size: few

CDR3 DNA: TGTGCCAGCTCACCACAGGGAAGCAGGAGCTACGAGCAGTACTTC
CDR3 protein: CASSPQGSRSYEQYF
D gene: -
V gene: TRBV18
J gene: TRBJ2-7
clone size: few

CDR3 DNA: TGTGCCAGCAGCTCCCAAGAAGGGACCTATGGCTACACCTTC
CDR3 protein: CASSSQEGTYGYTF
D gene: -
V gene: TRBV7-9
J gene: TRBJ1-2
clone size: many

CDR3 DNA: TGCGCCAGCAGCTTGGGGGGTACAGGGGGTGGCTACAATGAGCAGTTCTTC
CDR3 protein: CASSLGGTGGGYNEQFF
D gene: TRBD1
V gene: TRBV5-1
J gene: TRBJ2-1
clone size: few

CDR3 DNA: TGTGCCAGCCAGGGGGGACTAGCGGGGAAAAGCTCCTACAATGAGCAGTTCTTC
CDR3 protein: CASQGGLAGKSSYNEQFF
D gene: TRBD2
V gene: TRBV12-3/TRBV12-4
J gene: TRBJ2-1
clone size: few

CDR3 DNA: TGTGCCAGCAGGCCCCGGGGGGAAGGGGCTGAAGCTTTCTTT
CDR3 protein: CASRPRGEGAEAFF
D gene: -
V gene: TRBV3-1
J gene: TRBJ1-1
clone size: few

CDR3 DNA: TGTGCCAGCAGCGGAGACAGGGGAGGAGGGAATGAGCAGTTCTTC
CDR3 protein: CASSGDRGGGNEQFF
D gene: TRBD1
V gene: TRBV13
J gene: TRBJ2-1
clone size: -

CDR3 DNA: TGTGCCAGCAGTTCCGGGACAGGTGGAAACACCATATATTTT
CDR3 protein: CASSSGTGGNTIYF
D gene: TRBD1
V gene: TRBV6-1
J gene: TRBJ1-3
clone size: few

CDR3 DNA: TGTGCCAGCAGTGATTTCTCAAACACAGATACGCAGTATTTT
CDR3 protein: CASSDFSNTDTQYF
D gene: -
V gene: TRBV27
J gene: TRBJ2-3
clone size: -

CDR3 DNA: TGTGCCAGCAGTTACCTCGCAGGGGGCAAGGACACTGAAGCTTTCTTT
CDR3 protein: CASSYLAGGKDTEAFF
D gene: TRBD1
V gene: TRBV6-2/TRBV6-3
J gene: TRBJ1-1
clone size: few

CDR3 DNA: TGTGCCAGCTCACCAGGCAGGGAGGGGAATCAGCCCCAGCATTTT
CDR3 protein: CASSPGREGNQPQHF
D gene: -
V gene: TRBV18
J gene: TRBJ1-5
clone size: many

CDR3 DNA: TGTGCCAGCAGTACAGACGGCGGGCCTTATGGCTACACCTTC
CDR3 protein: CASSTDGGPYGYTF
D gene: -
V gene: TRBV12-3/TRBV12-4
J gene: TRBJ1-2
clone size: many

CDR3 DNA: TGTGCCAGCAGCTTCTCGACTAGCGGGGGTTACAATGAGCAGTTCTTC
CDR3 protein: CASSFSTSGGYNEQFF
D gene: TRBD2
V gene: TRBV13
J gene: TRBJ2-1
clone size: few

CDR3 DNA: TGCGCCAGCAGCCAAGTGGTTGGCTTGCGGCACCAGTTCTTC
CDR3 protein: CASSQVVGLRHQFF
D gene: -
V gene: TRBV4-1
J gene: TRBJ2-1
clone size: -

CDR3 DNA: TGTGCCACCAGCAGTTCACAGGGGGCCTCAGATACGCAGTATTTT
CDR3 protein: CATSSSQGASDTQYF
D gene: TRBD1
V gene: TRBV15
J gene: TRBJ2-3
clone size: many